This TCR beta chain was observed in a study of blood T cells in healthy people across ages. Regarding the study as a whole: Whereas aged donors had fewer naive CD4+ cells, long-lived donors had more of them and higher diversity. A roughly linear age-dependent decrease characterized TCR beta diversity per million T cells.

Concerning this clonotype: Its antigen is undetermined.

It was with a sample-barcoded 5' primer and a J-beta primer mix that a second PCR of roughly 6 to 11 cycles was run. TCRdb itself ran the 5' RACE reads through MiXCR, one entry per CDR3 protein. The sample lists about 1.8 million distinct CDR3 sequences; around 50% were seen once. From germline, CDR1 is MNHEY and CDR2 SVGEGT. The CDR3 runs 13 residues. V was trimmed by 4 bases and J by 5 bases, leaving 12 bases between them. Approximately 9 milliliters of peripheral blood were drawn from each donor into EDTA-treated tubes. The genes are TRBV6-2 or TRBV6-3 and TRBJ2-7, with a weak D call TRBD2 (6 bases). The sequencing input was blood. This receptor was obtained from a woman in her forties in good health. CDR3 region: CASSWRVGDEQYF. CDR3 DNA sequence: TGTGCCAGCAGTTGGAGGGTTGGCGACGAGCAGTACTTC.